This record looks at one T cell receptor (beta chain) sequence and its context. Antigen: not known. This record comes from a study of beta chain features in type 1 diabetes. Germline lookup yields CDR1 SEHNR and CDR2 FQNEAQ (reference sequence). The CDR3 totals 18 residues. The ends lost 3 bases at V and 1 base at J; junction bases unmatched: 4. Expressed TCRB transcripts were sequenced, since all the RNA that had been isolated was reverse transcribed. Measured with immunoSEQ multiplex PCR; TCRdb has only the in-frame clones, and not every one. The table shows about 400,000 clones, with roughly an eighth occurring only once. Overall study results and limits: Moderate yet significant TCRB CDR3 shortening was seen in Type 1 diabetes patients in all four CD4+ subsets.

The specimen sequenced was naive CD4+ T cells from blood. The chain recombines TRBV7-9 with TRBJ2-4; the match to TRBD2 covers 15 bases. This sequence was found in a woman younger than 35 with type 1 diabetes. Here the CDR3 reads CASSFGLAGGFAKNIQYF. DNA of the CDR3: TGTGCCAGCAGCTTCGGACTAGCGGGAGGGTTTGCCAAAAACATTCAGTACTTC. The full variable domain, in which reference TRBV7-9 and TRBJ2-4 provide the parts outside the CDR3, is DTGVSQNPRHKITKRGQNVTFRCDPISEHNRLYWYRQTLGQGPEFLTYFQNEAQLEKSRLLSDRFSAERPKGSFSTLEIQRTEQGDSAMYLCASSFGLAGGFAKNIQYFGAGTRLSVL.